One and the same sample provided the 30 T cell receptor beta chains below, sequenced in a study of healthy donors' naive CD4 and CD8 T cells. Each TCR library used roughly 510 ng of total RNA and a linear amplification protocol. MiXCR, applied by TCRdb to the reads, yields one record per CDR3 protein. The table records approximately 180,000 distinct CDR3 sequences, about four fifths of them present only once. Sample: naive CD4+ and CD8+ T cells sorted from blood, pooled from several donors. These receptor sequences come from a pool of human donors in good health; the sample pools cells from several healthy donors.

The DNA of the CDR3 is TGTGCCAGCTCACCCACTATCGGCCCCGCGGGGAACCTGAAAGAGACCCAGTACTTC. Its translation is CASSPTIGPAGNLKETQYF. The chain is built from TRBV18 and TRBJ2-5; D may be TRBD2 (6 bases). Trimming removed 3 bases at V and 3 bases at J, with 26 bases between. The CDR3 loop spans 19 amino acids. CDR1 KGHSH and CDR2 LQKENI come from the germline V gene.

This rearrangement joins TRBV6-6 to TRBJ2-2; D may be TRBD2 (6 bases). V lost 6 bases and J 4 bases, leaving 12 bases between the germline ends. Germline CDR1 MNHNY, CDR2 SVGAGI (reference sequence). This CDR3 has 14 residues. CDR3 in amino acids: CASSEEGGTGELFF. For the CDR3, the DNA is TGTGCCAGCAGCGAGGAGGGAGGCACCGGGGAGCTGTTTTTT.

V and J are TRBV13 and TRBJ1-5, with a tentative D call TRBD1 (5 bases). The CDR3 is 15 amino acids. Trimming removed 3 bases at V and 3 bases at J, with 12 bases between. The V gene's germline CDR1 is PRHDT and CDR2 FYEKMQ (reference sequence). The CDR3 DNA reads TGTGCCAGCAGCTTTGGGACGGACCTCAATCAGCCCCAGCATTTT. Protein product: CASSFGTDLNQPQHF.

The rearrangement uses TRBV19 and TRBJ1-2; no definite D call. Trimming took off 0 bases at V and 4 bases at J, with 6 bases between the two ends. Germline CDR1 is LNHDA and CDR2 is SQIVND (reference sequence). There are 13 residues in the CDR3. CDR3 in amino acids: CASSIESFYGYTF. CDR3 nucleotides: TGTGCCAGTAGTATAGAGTCTTTCTATGGCTACACCTTC. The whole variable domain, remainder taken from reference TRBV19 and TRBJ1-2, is DGGITQSPKYLFRKEGQNVTLSCEQNLNHDAMYWYRQDPGQGLRLIYYSQIVNDFQKGDIAEGYSVSREKKESFPLTVTSAQKNPTAFYLCASSIESFYGYTFGSGTRLTVV.

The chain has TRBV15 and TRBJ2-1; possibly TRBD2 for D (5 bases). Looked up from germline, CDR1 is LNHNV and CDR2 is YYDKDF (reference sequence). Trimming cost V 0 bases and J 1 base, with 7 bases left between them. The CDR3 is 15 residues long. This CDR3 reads CATSRDRGSYNEQFF. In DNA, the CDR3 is TGTGCCACCAGCAGAGATCGGGGATCCTACAATGAGCAGTTCTTC.

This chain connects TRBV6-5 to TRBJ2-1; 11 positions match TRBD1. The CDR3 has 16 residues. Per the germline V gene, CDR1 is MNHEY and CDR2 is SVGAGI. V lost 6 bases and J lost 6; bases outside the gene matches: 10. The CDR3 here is CASSDPGQGETNEQFF. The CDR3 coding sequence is TGTGCCAGCAGCGATCCGGGACAGGGGGAAACCAATGAGCAGTTCTTC.

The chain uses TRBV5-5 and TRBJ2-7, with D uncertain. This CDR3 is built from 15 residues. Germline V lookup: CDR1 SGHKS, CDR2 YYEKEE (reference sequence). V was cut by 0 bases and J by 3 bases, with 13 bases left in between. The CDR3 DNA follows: TGTGCCAGCAGCTTGGTGGTGCCACAGAACTACGAGCAGTACTTC. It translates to CASSLVVPQNYEQYF. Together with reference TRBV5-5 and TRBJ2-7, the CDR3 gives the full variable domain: DAGVTQSPTHLIKTRGQQVTLRCSPISGHKSVSWYQQVLGQGPQFIFQYYEKEERGRGNFPDRFSARQFPNYSSELNVNALLLGDSALYLCASSLVVPQNYEQYFGPGTRLTVT.

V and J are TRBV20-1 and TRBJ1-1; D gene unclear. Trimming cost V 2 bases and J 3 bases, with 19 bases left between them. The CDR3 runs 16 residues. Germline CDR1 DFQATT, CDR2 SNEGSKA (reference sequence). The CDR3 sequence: CSARRGSDPWYTEAFF. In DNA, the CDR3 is TGCAGTGCTAGACGCGGCTCGGATCCTTGGTACACTGAAGCTTTCTTT.

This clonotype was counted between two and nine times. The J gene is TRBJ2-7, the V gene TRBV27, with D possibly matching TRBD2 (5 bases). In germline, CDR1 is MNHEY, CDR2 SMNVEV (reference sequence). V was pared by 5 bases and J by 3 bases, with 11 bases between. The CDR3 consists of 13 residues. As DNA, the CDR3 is TGTGCCAGCAGTGCTCTCGGAGGCTACGAGCAGTACTTC. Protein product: CASSALGGYEQYF.

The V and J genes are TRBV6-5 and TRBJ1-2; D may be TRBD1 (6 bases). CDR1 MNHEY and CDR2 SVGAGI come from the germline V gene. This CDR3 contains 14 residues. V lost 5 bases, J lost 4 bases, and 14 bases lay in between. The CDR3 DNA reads TGTGCCAGCAGTACCGCGGGGGCCTCCTATGGCTACACCTTC. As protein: CASSTAGASYGYTF.

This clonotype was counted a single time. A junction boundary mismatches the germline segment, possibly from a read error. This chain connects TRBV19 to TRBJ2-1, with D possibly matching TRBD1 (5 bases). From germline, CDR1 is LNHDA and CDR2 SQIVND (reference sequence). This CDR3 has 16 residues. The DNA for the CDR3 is TGTGCCAGTAGTATGGCGCAGGGTGGATCCTACAATGGGCAGTTCTTC. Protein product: CASSMAQGGSYNGQFF.

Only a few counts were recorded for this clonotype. This CDR3 is CAISESGELHEQYF. DNA for the CDR3: TGTGCCATCAGTGAGTCGGGTGAGCTACACGAGCAGTACTTC. V and J are TRBV10-3 and TRBJ2-7; D unresolved. V lost 0 bases to trimming and J lost 5 bases, with 11 bases between them. The CDR3 sequence is 14 residues long. Looked up from germline, CDR1 is ENHRY and CDR2 is SYGVKD.

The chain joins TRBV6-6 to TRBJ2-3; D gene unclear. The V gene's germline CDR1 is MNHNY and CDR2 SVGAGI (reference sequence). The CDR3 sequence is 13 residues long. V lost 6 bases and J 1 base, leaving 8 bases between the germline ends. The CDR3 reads CASSPIGTDTQYF. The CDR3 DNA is TGTGCCAGCAGCCCGATTGGCACAGATACGCAGTATTTT.

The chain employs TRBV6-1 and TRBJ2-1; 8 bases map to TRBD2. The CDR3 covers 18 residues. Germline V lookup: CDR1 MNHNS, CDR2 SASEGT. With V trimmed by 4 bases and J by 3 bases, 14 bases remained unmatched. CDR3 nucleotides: TGTGCCAGCAGTGGCCTCGGGAGGGACAAATCCTACTACAATGAGCAGTTCTTC. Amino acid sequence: CASSGLGRDKSYYNEQFF.

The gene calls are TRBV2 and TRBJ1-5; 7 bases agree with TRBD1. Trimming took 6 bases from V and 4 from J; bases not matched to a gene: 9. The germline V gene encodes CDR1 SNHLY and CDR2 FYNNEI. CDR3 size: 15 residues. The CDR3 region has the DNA TGTGCCAGCAGCGAGGGGGCCGGGGAGAATCAGCCCCAGCATTTT. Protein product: CASSEGAGENQPQHF.

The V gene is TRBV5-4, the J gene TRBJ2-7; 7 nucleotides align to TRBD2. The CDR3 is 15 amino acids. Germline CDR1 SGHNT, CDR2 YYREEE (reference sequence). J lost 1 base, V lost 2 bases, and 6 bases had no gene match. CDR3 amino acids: CASSLGLAVSYEQYF. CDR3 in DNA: TGTGCCAGCAGCTTAGGGCTAGCGGTTTCCTACGAGCAGTACTTC.

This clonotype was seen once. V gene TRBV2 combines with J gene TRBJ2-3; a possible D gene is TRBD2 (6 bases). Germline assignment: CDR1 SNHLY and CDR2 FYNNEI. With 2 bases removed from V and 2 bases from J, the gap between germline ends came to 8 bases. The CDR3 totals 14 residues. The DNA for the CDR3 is TGTGCCAGCAGTGAATGGACTATCACAGATACGCAGTATTTT. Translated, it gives CASSEWTITDTQYF.

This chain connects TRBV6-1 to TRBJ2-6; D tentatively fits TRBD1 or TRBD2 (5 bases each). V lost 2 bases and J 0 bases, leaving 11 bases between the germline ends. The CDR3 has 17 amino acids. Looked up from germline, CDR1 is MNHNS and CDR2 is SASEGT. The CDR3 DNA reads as TGTGCCAGCAGTGAAATGGGACGGAACTCTGGGGCCAACGTCCTGACTTTC. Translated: CASSEMGRNSGANVLTF.

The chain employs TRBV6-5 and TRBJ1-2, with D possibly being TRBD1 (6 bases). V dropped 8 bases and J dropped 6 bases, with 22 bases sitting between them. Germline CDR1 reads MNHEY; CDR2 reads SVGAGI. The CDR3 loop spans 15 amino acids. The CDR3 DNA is TGTGCCAGCCAGGTACCAGACAGTTACAGGGATGGCTACACCTTC. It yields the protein CASQVPDSYRDGYTF.

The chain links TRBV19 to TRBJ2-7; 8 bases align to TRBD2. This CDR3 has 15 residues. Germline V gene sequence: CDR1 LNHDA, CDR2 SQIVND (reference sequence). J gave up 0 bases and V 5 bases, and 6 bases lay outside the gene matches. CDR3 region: CASSLVAGNSYEQYF. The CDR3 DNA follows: TGTGCCAGTAGTTTGGTAGCGGGGAACTCCTACGAGCAGTACTTC.

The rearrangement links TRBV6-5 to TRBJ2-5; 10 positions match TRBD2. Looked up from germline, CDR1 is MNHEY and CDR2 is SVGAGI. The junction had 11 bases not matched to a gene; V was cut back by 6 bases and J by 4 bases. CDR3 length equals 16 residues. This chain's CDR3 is CASRPTLAGGGETQYF. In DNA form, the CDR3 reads TGTGCCAGCAGACCTACGTTAGCGGGGGGCGGAGAGACCCAGTACTTC.

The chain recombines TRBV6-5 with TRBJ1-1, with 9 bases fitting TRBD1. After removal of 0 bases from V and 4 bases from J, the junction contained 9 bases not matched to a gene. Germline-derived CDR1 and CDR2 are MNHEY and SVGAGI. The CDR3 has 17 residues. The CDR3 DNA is TGTGCCAGCAGTTACTCAAACACAGGGGGCCGGGGCACTGAAGCTTTCTTT. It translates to CASSYSNTGGRGTEAFF.

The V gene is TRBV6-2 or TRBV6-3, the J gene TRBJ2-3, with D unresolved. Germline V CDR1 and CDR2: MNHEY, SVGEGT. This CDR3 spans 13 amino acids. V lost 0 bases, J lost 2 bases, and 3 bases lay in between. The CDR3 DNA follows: TGTGCCAGCAGTTACTCGTCCACAGATACGCAGTATTTT. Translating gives CASSYSSTDTQYF.

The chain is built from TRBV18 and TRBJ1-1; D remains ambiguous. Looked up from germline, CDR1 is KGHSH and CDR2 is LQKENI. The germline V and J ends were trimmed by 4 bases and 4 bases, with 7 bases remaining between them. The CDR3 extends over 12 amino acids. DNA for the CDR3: TGTGCCAGCTCACGGGGTTCCACTGAAGCTTTCTTT. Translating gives CASSRGSTEAFF.

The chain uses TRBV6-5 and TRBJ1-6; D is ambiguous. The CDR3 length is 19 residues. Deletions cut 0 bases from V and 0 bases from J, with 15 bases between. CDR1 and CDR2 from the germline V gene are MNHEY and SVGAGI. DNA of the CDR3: TGTGCCAGCAGTTACTCGTTTGGTGGCCTTAGCTCCTATAATTCACCCCTCCACTTT. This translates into CASSYSFGGLSSYNSPLHF.

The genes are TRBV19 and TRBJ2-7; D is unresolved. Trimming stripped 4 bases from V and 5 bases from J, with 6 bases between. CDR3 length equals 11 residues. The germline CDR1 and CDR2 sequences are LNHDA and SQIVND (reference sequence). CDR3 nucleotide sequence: TGTGCCAGTAGTACAGAGGACGAGCAGTACTTC. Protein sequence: CASSTEDEQYF.

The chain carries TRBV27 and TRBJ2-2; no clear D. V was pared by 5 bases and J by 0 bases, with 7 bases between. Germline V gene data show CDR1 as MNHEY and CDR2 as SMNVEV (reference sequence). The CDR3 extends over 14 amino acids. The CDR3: CASSPSSNTGELFF. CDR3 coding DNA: TGTGCCAGCAGTCCTTCTTCGAACACCGGGGAGCTGTTTTTT.

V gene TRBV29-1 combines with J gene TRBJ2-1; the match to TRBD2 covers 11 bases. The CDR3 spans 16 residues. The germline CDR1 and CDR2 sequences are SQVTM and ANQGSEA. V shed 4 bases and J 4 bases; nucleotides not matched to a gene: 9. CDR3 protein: CSVASSGRTQYNEQFF. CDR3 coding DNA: TGCAGCGTTGCCTCTAGCGGGAGGACACAATACAATGAGCAGTTCTTC.

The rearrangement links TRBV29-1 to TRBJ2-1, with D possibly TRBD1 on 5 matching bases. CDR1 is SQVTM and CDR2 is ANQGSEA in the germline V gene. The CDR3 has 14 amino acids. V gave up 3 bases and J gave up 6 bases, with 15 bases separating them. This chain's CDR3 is CSVDDGAQANEQFF. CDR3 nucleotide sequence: TGCAGCGTTGACGATGGGGCCCAGGCCAATGAGCAGTTCTTC.

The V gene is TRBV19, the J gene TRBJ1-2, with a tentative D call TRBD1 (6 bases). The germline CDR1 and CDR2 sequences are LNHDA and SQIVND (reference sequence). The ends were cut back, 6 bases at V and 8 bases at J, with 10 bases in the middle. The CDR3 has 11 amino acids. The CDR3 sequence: CASRAGVGYTF. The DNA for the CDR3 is TGTGCCAGTAGGGCAGGGGTAGGCTACACCTTC.